This T cell receptor (beta chain) was obtained from a study of shared clonotypes between healthy human individuals. Whole-study results and caveats: Expectations were that clonotype sharing among donors would be affected by sequencing depth.

CDR1 KGHSH and CDR2 LQKENI come from the germline V gene. Unmatched junction bases numbered 12, after V lost 5 bases and J lost 5 bases. The CDR3 is 17 residues long. Authors' data handling: From ImmunoSEQ came sequences covering only the junction and carrying no quality scores, so filtering differed. Generated by immunoSEQ multiplex PCR, the TCRdb table keeps only in-frame clones and is missing some. D and trimming were read from the DNA, whereas the V and J calls and clone size are those reported in that table. This table holds under 130,000 clones, 65% to 75% found once. CD8 memory was a combination that joined CD45RO+ cells with CCR7-negative CD45RA+ TemRA cells. In regard to this clone: Its antigen remains unknown.

The sequencing sample was made of memory CD8+ T cells sorted from blood. Subset meaning: CD45RO+ cells pooled with CCR7-negative TemRA cells. The TCR sequence derives from a woman in her thirties in good health. The rearrangement links TRBV18 to TRBJ1-5; 10 bases align to TRBD1. The CDR3 region has the DNA TGTGCCAGCTCAGTCGGGACAGGGGCCATCCGGGATCAGCCCCAGCATTTT. It specifies CASSVGTGAIRDQPQHF. The full variable domain, with the rest looked up from reference TRBV18 and TRBJ1-5, is NAGVMQNPRHLVRRRGQEARLRCSPMKGHSHVYWYRQLPEEGLKFMVYLQKENIIDESGMPKERFSAEFPKEGPSILRIQQVVRGDSAAYFCASSVGTGAIRDQPQHFGDGTRLSIL.